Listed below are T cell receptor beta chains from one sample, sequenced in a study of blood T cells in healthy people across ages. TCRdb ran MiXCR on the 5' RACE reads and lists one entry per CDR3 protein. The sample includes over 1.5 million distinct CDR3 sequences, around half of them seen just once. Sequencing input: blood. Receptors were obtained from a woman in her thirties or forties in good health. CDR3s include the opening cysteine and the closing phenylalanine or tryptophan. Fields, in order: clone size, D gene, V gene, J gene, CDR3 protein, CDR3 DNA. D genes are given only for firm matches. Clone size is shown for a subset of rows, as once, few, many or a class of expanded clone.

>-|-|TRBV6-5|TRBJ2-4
CASSYSPLLGENIQYF
TGTGCCAGCAGTTATTCCCCTTTGTTAGGGGAAAACATTCAGTACTTC
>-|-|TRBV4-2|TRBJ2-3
CASSQEAAIGDTQYF
TGTGCCAGCAGCCAAGAAGCCGCAATAGGAGATACGCAGTATTTT
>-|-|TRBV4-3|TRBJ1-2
CASSATSSGGYTF
TGCGCCAGCAGCGCGACATCGAGTGGAGGCTACACCTTC
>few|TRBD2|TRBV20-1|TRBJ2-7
CSARDGQKRGSSYEQYF
TGCAGTGCTAGAGATGGTCAGAAGCGGGGGAGCTCCTACGAGCAGTACTTC
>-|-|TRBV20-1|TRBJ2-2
CSARDNQPGELFF
TGCAGTGCTAGAGATAATCAGCCCGGGGAGCTGTTTTTT
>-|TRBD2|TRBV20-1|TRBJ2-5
CSARVPAGGLETQYF
TGCAGTGCTAGAGTCCCAGCGGGGGGGCTGGAGACCCAGTACTTC
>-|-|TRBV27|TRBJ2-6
CASSLAWQSPSGANVLTF
TGTGCCAGCAGTTTGGCTTGGCAGAGCCCCTCTGGGGCCAACGTCCTGACTTTC
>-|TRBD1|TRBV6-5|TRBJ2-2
CASRSGQGNTGELFF
TGTGCCAGCAGGTCGGGACAGGGGAACACCGGGGAGCTGTTTTTT
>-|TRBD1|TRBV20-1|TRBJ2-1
CSEGTAYHNEQFF
TGCAGTGAGGGGACAGCCTACCACAATGAGCAGTTCTTC
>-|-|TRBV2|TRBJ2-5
CASSENGSNERYF
TGTGCCAGCAGTGAAAATGGCAGCAATGAGCGGTACTTC
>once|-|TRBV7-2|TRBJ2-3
CASSLGTGDHTDTQYF
TGTGCCAGCAGCTTAGGAACCGGGGACCACACAGATACGCAGTATTTT
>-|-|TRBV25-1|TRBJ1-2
CASSEPGGAVFGYTF
TGTGCCAGCAGTGAACCCGGGGGTGCGGTTTTTGGCTACACCTTC
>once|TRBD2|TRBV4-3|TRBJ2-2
CASSQDSGGSNTGELFF
TGCGCCAGCAGCCAGGATAGCGGGGGGTCGAACACCGGGGAGCTGTTTTTT
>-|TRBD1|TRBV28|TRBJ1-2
CASTEGGQGYGYTF
TGTGCCAGCACCGAAGGGGGACAGGGGTATGGCTACACCTTC
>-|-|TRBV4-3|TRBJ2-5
CASSPEVGPLGGEQYF
TGCGCCAGCAGCCCCGAAGTGGGGCCCCTCGGGGGTGAGCAGTACTTC
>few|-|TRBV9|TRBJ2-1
CASSEIIGNEQFF
TGTGCCAGCAGCGAAATAATCGGCAATGAGCAGTTCTTC
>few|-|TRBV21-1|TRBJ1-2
CASSKVGGVYYGYTF
TGTGCCAGCAGCAAAGTCGGGGGGGTCTACTATGGCTACACCTTC
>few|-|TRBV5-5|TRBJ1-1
CASSLAGKAFF
TGTGCCAGCAGCTTGGCGGGGAAGGCTTTCTTT
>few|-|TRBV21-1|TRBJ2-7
CASSIGRYF
TGTGCCAGCAGCATAGGAAGGTACTTC
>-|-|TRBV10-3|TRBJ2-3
CAISDRGGVDAQYF
TGTGCCATCAGTGACCGGGGTGGCGTCGATGCGCAGTATTTT
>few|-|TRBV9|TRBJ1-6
CASSPSGRALHF
TGTGCCAGCAGCCCGAGCGGTAGAGCCCTCCACTTT
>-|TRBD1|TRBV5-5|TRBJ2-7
CASSMNPGTGASEQYF
TGTGCCAGCAGCATGAATCCCGGGACAGGGGCTTCCGAGCAGTACTTC
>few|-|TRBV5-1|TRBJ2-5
CASSLEARRQETQYF
TGCGCCAGCAGCTTGGAGGCCCGTAGACAAGAGACCCAGTACTTC
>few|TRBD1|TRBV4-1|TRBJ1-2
CASSQAQGQNYGYTF
TGCGCCAGCAGCCAAGCCCAGGGACAGAACTATGGCTACACCTTC